This TCR beta chain stems from a study of radiotherapy plus CTLA-4 blockade in lung cancer. The wider study: Disease control was seen in over 25% of patients, objective responses in approximately 19%.

Lung cancer patients with chemo-refractory metastatic non-small-cell disease were given focal radiation plus CTLA-4 blockade with ipilimumab. This CDR3 comprises 16 residues. From germline, CDR1 is MGHRA and CDR2 YSYEKL. The V and J ends lost 1 base and 6 bases, in that order; junction bases with no gene match: 11. About this clone: Antigen unknown.

The study, taken as a whole, reports: Peripheral blood showed expansion of tumor-derived TCR clones after radiotherapy and ipilimumab. Dynamics of early blood T cell clones, together with interferon-beta, were reportedly the best predictors of response.

Data came from immunoSEQ multiplex PCR; TCRdb stores just in-frame clones and leaves some out. The sample carries tens of thousands of clones, around 86% recorded once. This TCR was sampled from a human donor with non-small cell lung cancer that progressed on radiotherapy plus ipilimumab. Sample: peripheral blood, taken from a patient treated with radiotherapy plus ipilimumab. The chain joins TRBV4-1 to TRBJ1-2, with 7 nucleotides matching TRBD1. The CDR3 is CASSQGSQGVFHGYTF. The CDR3 DNA reads as TGCGCCAGCAGCCAAGGGTCTCAGGGGGTCTTCCATGGCTACACCTTC.